These 18 T cell receptor beta chains came from one sample sequenced in a study of blood T cell repertoires in COVID-19. Sequenced by immunoSEQ multiplex PCR; TCRdb stores in-frame clones only, minus some. Counted here are roughly 54,000 clones, around 84% occurring once; the ten biggest clones make up over 25%. Sequenced material: peripheral blood. These receptors were collected from a human donor in a cohort sampled during active COVID-19.

The chain combines TRBV11-2 with TRBJ1-2, with 11 bases fitting TRBD1. Germline CDR1 and CDR2: SGHAT and FQNNGV. J lost 5 bases, V lost 5 bases, and 4 bases had no gene match. The CDR3 runs 14 residues. The CDR3 DNA reads as TGTGCCAGCAGCAGGACAGGGGGCGGGTATGGCTACACCTTC. Protein: CASSRTGGGYGYTF.

This chain connects TRBV7-3 to TRBJ2-1, with 12 bases that match TRBD2. Germline V gives CDR1 SGHTA, CDR2 FQGTGA. This CDR3 has 18 amino acids. J lost 4 bases, V lost 2 bases, and 9 bases had no gene match. CDR3: CASSLSLAGGLTYNEQFF. CDR3 DNA: TGTGCCAGCAGCTTATCACTAGCGGGGGGCCTGACTTACAATGAGCAGTTCTTC.

The chain is built from TRBV30 and TRBJ1-2; D ambiguous. The CDR3 length is 12 residues. V dropped 1 base and J dropped 4 bases, with 7 bases sitting between them. The germline CDR1 and CDR2 sequences are GTSNPN and SVGIG (reference sequence). CDR3 in DNA: TGTGCCTGGAGTGATGGGCGCTATGGCTACACCTTC. This translates into CAWSDGRYGYTF.

This chain links TRBV5-1 with TRBJ1-2; D remains unclear. The ends were cut back, 0 bases at V and 0 bases at J, with 6 bases in the middle. This CDR3 has 14 residues. Germline V gene sequence: CDR1 SGHRS, CDR2 YFSETQ. Here the CDR3 reads CASSLEASNYGYTF. The CDR3 bases are TGCGCCAGCAGCTTGGAAGCCTCTAACTATGGCTACACCTTC.

This clone was counted a single time. This chain links TRBV11-2 with TRBJ2-7; D possibly corresponds to TRBD1 (7 bases). Germline V CDR1 and CDR2: SGHAT, FQNNGV. The germline V and J ends were trimmed by 0 bases and 4 bases, with 10 bases remaining between them. The CDR3 consists of 14 residues. The CDR3 sequence is CASSLDRGAYEQYF. CDR3 nucleotide sequence: TGTGCCAGCAGCTTAGACAGGGGGGCTTACGAGCAGTACTTC.

This clone was found once. This chain uses TRBV28 with TRBJ1-2, with 8 bases lining up with TRBD1. J was trimmed by 4 bases and V by 6 bases; bases with no gene match: 4. The CDR3 runs to 13 residues. CDR1 MDHEN and CDR2 SYDVKM come from the germline V gene. In nucleotides, the CDR3 is TGTGCCAGCAGCCCAGGACAGGGCTATGGCTACACCTTC. This encodes CASSPGQGYGYTF.

This sequence joins TRBV5-4 and TRBJ2-4, with 7 positions matching TRBD1. The trim removed 4 bases at V and 2 bases at J, leaving 6 bases unmatched. The CDR3 runs to 15 residues. The germline V gene encodes CDR1 SGHNT and CDR2 YYREEE (reference sequence). The DNA of the CDR3 is TGTGCCAGCAGCCGTACACAGGGGTCCAAAAACATTCAGTACTTC. Its translation is CASSRTQGSKNIQYF. The full variable domain, completed using reference TRBV5-4 and TRBJ2-4, is ETGVTQSPTHLIKTRGQQVTLRCSSQSGHNTVSWYQQALGQGPQFIFQYYREEENGRGNFPPRFSGLQFPNYSSELNVNALELDDSALYLCASSRTQGSKNIQYFGAGTRLSVL.

The chain is built from TRBV27 and TRBJ2-5; D unclear. This CDR3 contains 13 residues. From germline, CDR1 is MNHEY and CDR2 SMNVEV (reference sequence). V was shortened by 6 bases and J by 5 bases, with 13 bases between the two germline ends. This CDR3 is CASSFRHLETQYF. In DNA form, the CDR3 reads TGTGCCAGCAGCTTTAGACATCTGGAGACCCAGTACTTC.

The chain couples TRBV2 to TRBJ2-6, with 10 bases lining up with TRBD1. V dropped 4 bases and J dropped 0; count of bases not matched to a gene: 9. This CDR3 has 19 amino acids. Germline V gene sequence: CDR1 SNHLY, CDR2 FYNNEI. The CDR3 sequence: CASSGGLGQGTSGANVLTF. Written as DNA, the CDR3 is TGTGCCAGCAGTGGGGGGCTGGGACAGGGGACCTCTGGGGCCAACGTCCTGACTTTC. Looking up the rest from reference TRBV2 and TRBJ2-6 gives the full variable domain: EPEVTQTPSHQVTQMGQEVILRCVPISNHLYFYWYRQILGQKVEFLVSFYNNEISEKSEIFDDQFSVERPDGSNFTLKIRSTKLEDSAMYFCASSGGLGQGTSGANVLTFGAGSRLTVL.

The rearrangement uses TRBV9 and TRBJ2-7; D is uncertain. The V gene lost 4 bases and the J gene lost 0 bases, with 11 bases spanning the gap. Looked up from germline, CDR1 is SGDLS and CDR2 is YYNGEE. This CDR3 has 14 amino acids. The CDR3 coding sequence is TGTGCCAGCAGCCCTATAGTAGACTCCTACGAGCAGTACTTC. Its protein is CASSPIVDSYEQYF. Filled out from reference TRBV9 and TRBJ2-7, the complete variable domain reads DSGVTQTPKHLITATGQRVTLRCSPRSGDLSVYWYQQSLDQGLQFLIQYYNGEERAKGNILERFSAQQFPDLHSELNLSSLELGDSALYFCASSPIVDSYEQYFGPGTRLTVT.

The chain is built from TRBV7-9 and TRBJ2-7; TRBD1 matches 7 bases. The CDR3 spans 15 residues. Per the germline V gene, CDR1 is SEHNR and CDR2 is FQNEAQ (reference sequence). V trimming: 3 bases; J trimming: 0 bases; junction bases outside the gene matches: 5. CDR3 residues: CASSFSGGVSYEQYF. The CDR3 nucleotides are TGTGCCAGCAGCTTTTCAGGGGGAGTCTCCTACGAGCAGTACTTC.

V usage is TRBV28 and J usage is TRBJ1-2; 8 bases are a match to TRBD1. The CDR3 loop spans 15 amino acids. Germline CDR1 and CDR2: MDHEN and SYDVKM. V gave up 4 bases and J gave up 2 bases; unmatched junction bases: 6. The CDR3 nucleotides are TGTGCCAGCAGTTCATACAGGGGGGAAAACTATGGCTACACCTTC. Its translation: CASSSYRGENYGYTF.

The V call is TRBV5-6, the J call TRBJ2-1; TRBD1 might be the D (5 bases). Trimming shortened V by 1 base and J by 12 bases, and 5 bases separated the two germline ends. The CDR3 consists of 10 residues. CDR1 SGHDT and CDR2 YYEEEE come from the germline V gene. The CDR3 coding sequence is TGTGCCAGCAGCTTGAGGGGGCAGTTCTTC. Translation gives CASSLRGQFF.

The gene calls are TRBV28 and TRBJ1-2, with 8 bases lining up with TRBD1. The CDR3 loop spans 12 amino acids. Germline CDR1 MDHEN, CDR2 SYDVKM. V trimming: 7 bases; J trimming: 9 bases; junction bases outside the gene matches: 7. The CDR3 loop is CASKGQGASYTF. In DNA, the CDR3 is TGTGCCAGCAAGGGGCAGGGGGCCAGCTACACCTTC.

J is TRBJ1-5 and V is TRBV19, with TRBD1 identical over 7 bases. This CDR3 is built from 15 residues. With 10 bases clipped from V and 2 bases from J, the junction kept 11 bases outside the gene matches. Germline-derived CDR1 and CDR2 are LNHDA and SQIVND (reference sequence). CDR3 in DNA: TGTGCCACCCGGGTAGGGGGCAAAGGCAATCAGCCCCAGCATTTT. It translates to CATRVGGKGNQPQHF.

This clone was counted a single time. The CDR3: CASSVETGQNTGELFF. CDR3 DNA: TGCGCCAGCAGTGTAGAGACAGGGCAGAACACCGGGGAGCTGTTTTTT. V and J are TRBV10-1 and TRBJ2-2, with 7 bases fitting TRBD1. V dropped 4 bases and J dropped 1; count of bases not matched to a gene: 6. Germline V gives CDR1 WNHNN, CDR2 SYGVQD (reference sequence). This CDR3 contains 16 residues.

V usage is TRBV5-1 and J usage is TRBJ1-1; D might be TRBD1 (5 bases). Trimming took 4 bases from V and 1 from J, leaving 11 bases between them. The CDR3 is made up of 14 amino acids. Germline-derived CDR1 and CDR2 are SGHRS and YFSETQ. For the CDR3, the DNA is TGCGCCAGCAGCACGGCCGGGGGGAACACTGAAGCTTTCTTT. It codes for CASSTAGGNTEAFF.

The chain recombines TRBV5-1 with TRBJ2-5; 15 nucleotides align to TRBD2. Germline V gene data show CDR1 as SGHRS and CDR2 as YFSETQ. V trimming: 4 bases; J trimming: 4 bases; junction bases outside the gene matches: 5. There are 16 residues in the CDR3. The CDR3 spells CASSPGLAGGRETQYF. DNA for the CDR3: TGCGCCAGCAGCCCGGGACTAGCGGGAGGTAGAGAGACCCAGTACTTC.